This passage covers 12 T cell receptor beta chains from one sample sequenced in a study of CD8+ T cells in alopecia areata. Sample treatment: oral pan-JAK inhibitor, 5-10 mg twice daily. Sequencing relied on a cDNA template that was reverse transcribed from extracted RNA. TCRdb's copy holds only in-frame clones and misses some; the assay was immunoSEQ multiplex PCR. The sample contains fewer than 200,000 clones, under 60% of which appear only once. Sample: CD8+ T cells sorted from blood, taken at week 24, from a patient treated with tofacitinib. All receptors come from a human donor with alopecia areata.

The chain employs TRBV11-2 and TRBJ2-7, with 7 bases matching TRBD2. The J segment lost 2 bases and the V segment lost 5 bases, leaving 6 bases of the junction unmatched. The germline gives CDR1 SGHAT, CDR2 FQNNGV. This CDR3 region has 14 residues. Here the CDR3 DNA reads TGTGCCAGCAGCCACGGGCGGGGGACCTACGAGCAGTACTTC. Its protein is CASSHGRGTYEQYF.

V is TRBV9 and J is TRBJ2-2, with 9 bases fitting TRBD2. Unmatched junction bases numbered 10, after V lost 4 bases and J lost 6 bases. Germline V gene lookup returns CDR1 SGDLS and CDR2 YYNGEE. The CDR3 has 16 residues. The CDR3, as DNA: TGTGCCAGCAGCCCCCAGACTAGCGGTCTCCCCGGGGAGCTGTTTTTT. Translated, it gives CASSPQTSGLPGELFF.

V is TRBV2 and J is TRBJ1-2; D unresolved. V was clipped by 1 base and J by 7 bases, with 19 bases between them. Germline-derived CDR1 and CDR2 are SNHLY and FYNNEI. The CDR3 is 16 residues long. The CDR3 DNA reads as TGTGCCAGCAGTGAAGTGGGAGGGTTTAACCTTCTTGGCTACACCTTC. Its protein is CASSEVGGFNLLGYTF.

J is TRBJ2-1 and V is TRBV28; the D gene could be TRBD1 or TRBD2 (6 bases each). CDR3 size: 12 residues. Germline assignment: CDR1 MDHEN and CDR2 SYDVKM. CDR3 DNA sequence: TGTGCGGGGGGCCGCTCCTACAATGAGCAGTTCTTC. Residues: CAGGRSYNEQFF.

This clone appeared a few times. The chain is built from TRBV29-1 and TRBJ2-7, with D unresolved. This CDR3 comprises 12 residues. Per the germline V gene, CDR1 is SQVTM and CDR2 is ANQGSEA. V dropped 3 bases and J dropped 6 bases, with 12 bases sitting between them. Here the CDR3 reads CSVEVTRSEQYF. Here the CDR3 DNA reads TGCAGCGTTGAGGTGACTCGATCCGAGCAGTACTTC.

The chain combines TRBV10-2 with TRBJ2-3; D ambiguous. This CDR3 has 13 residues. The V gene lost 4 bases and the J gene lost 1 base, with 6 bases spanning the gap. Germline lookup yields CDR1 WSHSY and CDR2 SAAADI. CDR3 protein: CASSGYRTDTQYF. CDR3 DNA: TGCGCCAGCAGTGGGTACCGCACAGATACGCAGTATTTT.

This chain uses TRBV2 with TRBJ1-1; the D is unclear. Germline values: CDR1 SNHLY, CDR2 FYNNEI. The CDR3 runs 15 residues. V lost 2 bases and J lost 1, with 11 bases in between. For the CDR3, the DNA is TGTGCCAGCAGTGAATATCGGGGATCGAACACTGAAGCTTTCTTT. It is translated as CASSEYRGSNTEAFF. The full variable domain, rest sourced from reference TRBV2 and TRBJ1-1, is EPEVTQTPSHQVTQMGQEVILRCVPISNHLYFYWYRQILGQKVEFLVSFYNNEISEKSEIFDDQFSVERPDGSNFTLKIRSTKLEDSAMYFCASSEYRGSNTEAFFGQGTRLTVV.

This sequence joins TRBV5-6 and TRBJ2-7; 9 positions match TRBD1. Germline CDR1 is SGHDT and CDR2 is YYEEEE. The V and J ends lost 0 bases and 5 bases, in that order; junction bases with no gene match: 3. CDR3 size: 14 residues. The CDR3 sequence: CASSLATGGHEQYF. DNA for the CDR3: TGTGCCAGCAGCTTGGCTACAGGGGGCCACGAGCAGTACTTC.

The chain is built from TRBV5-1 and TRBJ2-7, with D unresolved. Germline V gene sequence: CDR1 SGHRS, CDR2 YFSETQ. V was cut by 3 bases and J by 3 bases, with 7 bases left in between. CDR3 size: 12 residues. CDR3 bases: TGCGCCAGCAGCTCTCCTGACTACGAGCAGTACTTC. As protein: CASSSPDYEQYF.

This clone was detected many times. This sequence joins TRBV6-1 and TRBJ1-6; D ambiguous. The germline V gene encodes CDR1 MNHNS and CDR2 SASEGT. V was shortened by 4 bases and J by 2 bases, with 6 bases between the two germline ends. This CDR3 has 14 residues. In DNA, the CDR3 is TGTGCCAGCAGTGCCGGGCCCTATAATTCACCCCTCCACTTT. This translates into CASSAGPYNSPLHF.

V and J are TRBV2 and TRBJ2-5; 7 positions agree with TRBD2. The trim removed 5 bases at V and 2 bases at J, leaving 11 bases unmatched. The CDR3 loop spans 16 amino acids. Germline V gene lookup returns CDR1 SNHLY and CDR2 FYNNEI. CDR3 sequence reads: CASSSSSGLAQETQYF. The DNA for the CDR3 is TGTGCCAGCAGTTCGTCTAGCGGTCTAGCTCAAGAGACCCAGTACTTC.

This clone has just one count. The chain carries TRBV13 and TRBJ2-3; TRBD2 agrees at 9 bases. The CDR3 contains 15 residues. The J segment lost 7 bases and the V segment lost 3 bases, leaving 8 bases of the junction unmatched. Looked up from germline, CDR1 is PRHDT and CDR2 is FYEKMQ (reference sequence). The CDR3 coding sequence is TGTGCCAGCAGCTTGAGGGTAGCGGGGGATAATACGCAGTATTTT. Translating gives CASSLRVAGDNTQYF.